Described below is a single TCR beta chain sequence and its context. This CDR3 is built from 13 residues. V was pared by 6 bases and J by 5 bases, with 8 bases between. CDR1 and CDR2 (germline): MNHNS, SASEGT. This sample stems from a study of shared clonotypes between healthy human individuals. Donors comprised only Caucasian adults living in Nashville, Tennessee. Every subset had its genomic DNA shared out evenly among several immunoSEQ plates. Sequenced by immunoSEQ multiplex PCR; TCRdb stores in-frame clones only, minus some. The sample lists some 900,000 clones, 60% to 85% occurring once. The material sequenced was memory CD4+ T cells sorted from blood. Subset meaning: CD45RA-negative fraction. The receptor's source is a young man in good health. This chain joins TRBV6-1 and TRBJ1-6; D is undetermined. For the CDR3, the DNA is TGTGCCAGCAGGTCGATAAATAATTCACCCCTCCACTTT. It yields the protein CASRSINNSPLHF.